This T cell receptor beta chain was captured by sequencing in a study of graft-versus-host responses after intestinal transplantation. Per the germline V gene, CDR1 is WNHNN and CDR2 is SYGVQD (reference sequence). The CDR3 is made up of 15 amino acids. V lost 4 bases, J lost 8 bases, and 15 bases lay in between. In the case of this clone: The antigen remains unidentified.

Study outcomes and limitations: Detection of GvH clones occurred in recipient marrow, and some had their first appearance in ileum or blood.

Tissue processing of the graft released intraepithelial and lamina propria lymphocytes from it. Method: immunoSEQ multiplex PCR; TCRdb's copy keeps in-frame clones and lacks some. This table holds approximately 8,200 clones, about three quarters found once. V is TRBV10-1 and J is TRBJ1-6; perhaps TRBD1 as D (5 bases). The receptor comes from a human patient who received an intestinal transplant, so some T cells may come from the graft donor. Here the sequenced sample was ileum tissue, taken roughly 230 days after intestinal transplant. The CDR3 DNA reads TGCGCCAGCAGTGCCGACAGAGCGTCCCATTCACCCCTCCACTTT. Its translation: CASSADRASHSPLHF.